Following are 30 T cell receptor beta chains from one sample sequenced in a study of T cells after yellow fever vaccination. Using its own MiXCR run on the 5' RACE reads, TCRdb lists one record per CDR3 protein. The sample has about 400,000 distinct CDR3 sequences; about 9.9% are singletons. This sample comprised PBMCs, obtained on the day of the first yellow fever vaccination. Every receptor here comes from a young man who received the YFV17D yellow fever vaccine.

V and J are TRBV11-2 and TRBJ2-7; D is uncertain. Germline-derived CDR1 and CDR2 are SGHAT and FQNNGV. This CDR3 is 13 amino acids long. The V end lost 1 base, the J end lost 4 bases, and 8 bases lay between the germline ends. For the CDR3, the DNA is TGTGCCAGCAGCTTAGGCGCAGGTTACGAGCAGTACGTC. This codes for CASSLGAGYEQYV.

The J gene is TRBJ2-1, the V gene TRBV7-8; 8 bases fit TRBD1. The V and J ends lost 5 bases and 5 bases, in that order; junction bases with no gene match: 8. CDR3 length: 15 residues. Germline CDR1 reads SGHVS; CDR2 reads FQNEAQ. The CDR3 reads CASSTDRGQDNEQFF. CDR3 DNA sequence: TGTGCCAGCAGCACCGACAGGGGACAAGACAATGAGCAGTTCTTC. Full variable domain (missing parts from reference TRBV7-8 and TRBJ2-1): GAGVSQSPRYKVAKRGQDVALRCDPISGHVSLFWYQQALGQGPEFLTYFQNEAQLDKSGLPSDRFFAERPEGSVSTLKIQRTQQEDSAVYLCASSTDRGQDNEQFFGPGTRLTVL.

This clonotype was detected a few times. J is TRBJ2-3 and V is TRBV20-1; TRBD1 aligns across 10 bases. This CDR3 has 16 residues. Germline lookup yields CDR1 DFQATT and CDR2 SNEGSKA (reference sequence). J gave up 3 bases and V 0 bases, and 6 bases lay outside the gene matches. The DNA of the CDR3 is TGCAGTGCTAGAGACCCCGGACAGGGGGGAACAGATACGCAGTATTTT. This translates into CSARDPGQGGTDTQYF.

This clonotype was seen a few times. CDR3 in amino acids: CASTPADGFNSPLHF. The CDR3, as DNA: TGTGCCAGCACCCCGGCGGACGGATTCAATTCACCCCTCCACTTT. V gene TRBV6-1 combines with J gene TRBJ1-6; unclear D gene. CDR3 length: 15 residues. The germline V gene has CDR1 MNHNS and CDR2 SASEGT. V was trimmed by 7 bases and J by 7 bases, leaving 17 bases between them.

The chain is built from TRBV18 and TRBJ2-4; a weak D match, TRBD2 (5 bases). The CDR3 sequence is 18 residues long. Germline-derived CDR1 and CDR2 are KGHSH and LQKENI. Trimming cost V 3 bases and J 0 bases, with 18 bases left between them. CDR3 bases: TGTGCCAGCTCACCGCCAACCGACGGGATTCTAGCCAAAAACATTCAGTACTTC. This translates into CASSPPTDGILAKNIQYF.

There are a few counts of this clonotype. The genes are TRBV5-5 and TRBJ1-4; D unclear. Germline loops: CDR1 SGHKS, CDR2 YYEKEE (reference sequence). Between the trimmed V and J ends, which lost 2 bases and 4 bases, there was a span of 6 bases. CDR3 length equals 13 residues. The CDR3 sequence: CASSFVGNEKLFF. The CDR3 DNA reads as TGTGCCAGCAGCTTTGTGGGTAATGAAAAACTGTTTTTT.

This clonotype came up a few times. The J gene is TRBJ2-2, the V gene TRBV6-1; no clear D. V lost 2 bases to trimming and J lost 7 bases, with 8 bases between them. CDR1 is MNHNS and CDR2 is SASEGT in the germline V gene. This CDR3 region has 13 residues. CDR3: CASSEWVDGELFF. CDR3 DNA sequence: TGTGCCAGCAGTGAATGGGTGGACGGGGAGCTGTTTTTT.

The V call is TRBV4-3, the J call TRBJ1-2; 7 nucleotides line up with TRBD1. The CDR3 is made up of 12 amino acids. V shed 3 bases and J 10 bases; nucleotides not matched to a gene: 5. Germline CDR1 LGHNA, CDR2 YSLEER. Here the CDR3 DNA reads TGCGCCAGCAGCCATCACACAGGGGACTACACCTTC. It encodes CASSHHTGDYTF.

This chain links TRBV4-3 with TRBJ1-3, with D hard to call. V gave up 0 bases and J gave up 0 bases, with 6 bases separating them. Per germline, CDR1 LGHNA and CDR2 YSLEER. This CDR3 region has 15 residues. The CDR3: CASSQDASSGNTIYF. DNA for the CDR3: TGCGCCAGCAGCCAAGACGCCAGCTCTGGAAACACCATATATTTT.

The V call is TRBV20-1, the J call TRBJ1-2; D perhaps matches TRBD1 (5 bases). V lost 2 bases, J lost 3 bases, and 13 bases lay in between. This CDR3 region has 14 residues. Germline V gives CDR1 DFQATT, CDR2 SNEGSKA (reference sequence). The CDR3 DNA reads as TGCAGTGCTAGATTTCCATCGGGGGACTATGGCTACACCTTC. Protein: CSARFPSGDYGYTF.

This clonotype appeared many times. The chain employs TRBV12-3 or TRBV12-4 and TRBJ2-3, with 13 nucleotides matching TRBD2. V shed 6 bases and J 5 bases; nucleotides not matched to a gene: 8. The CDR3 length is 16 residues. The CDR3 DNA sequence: TGTGCCAGCAGGGTACTAGCGGGGGGGCCGGTAGATACGCAGTATTTT. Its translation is CASRVLAGGPVDTQYF.

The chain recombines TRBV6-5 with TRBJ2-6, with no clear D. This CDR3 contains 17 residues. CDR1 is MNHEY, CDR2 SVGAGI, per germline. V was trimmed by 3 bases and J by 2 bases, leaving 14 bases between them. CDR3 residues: CASSYSQYPPGANVLTF. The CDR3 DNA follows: TGTGCCAGCAGTTATTCACAGTACCCCCCTGGGGCCAACGTCCTGACTTTC.

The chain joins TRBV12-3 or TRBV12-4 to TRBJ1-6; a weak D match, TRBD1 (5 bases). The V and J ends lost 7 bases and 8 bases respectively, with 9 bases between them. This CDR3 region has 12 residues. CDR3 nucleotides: TGTGCCAGCACCCGGGACCATTCACCCCTCCACTTT. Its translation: CASTRDHSPLHF.

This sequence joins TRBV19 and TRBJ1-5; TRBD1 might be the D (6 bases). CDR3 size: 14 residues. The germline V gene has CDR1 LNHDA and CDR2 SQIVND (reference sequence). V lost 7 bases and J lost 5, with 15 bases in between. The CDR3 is CASKKQGPDQPQHF. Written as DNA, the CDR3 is TGTGCCAGTAAGAAACAGGGCCCTGATCAGCCCCAGCATTTT.

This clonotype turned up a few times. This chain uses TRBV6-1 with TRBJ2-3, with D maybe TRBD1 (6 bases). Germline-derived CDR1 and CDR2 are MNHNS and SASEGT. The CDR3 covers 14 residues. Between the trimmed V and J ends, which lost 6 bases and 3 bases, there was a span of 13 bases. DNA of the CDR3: TGTGCCAGCAGCAACAGGGTGTGGACAGATACGCAGTATTTT. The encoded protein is CASSNRVWTDTQYF.

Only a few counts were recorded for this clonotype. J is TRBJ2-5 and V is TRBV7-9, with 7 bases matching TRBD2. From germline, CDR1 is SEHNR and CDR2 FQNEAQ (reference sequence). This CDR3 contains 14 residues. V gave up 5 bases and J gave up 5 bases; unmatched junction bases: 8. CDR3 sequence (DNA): TGTGCCAGCAGCGGCCGACTAGCCGGGGAGACCCAGTACTTC. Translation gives CASSGRLAGETQYF.

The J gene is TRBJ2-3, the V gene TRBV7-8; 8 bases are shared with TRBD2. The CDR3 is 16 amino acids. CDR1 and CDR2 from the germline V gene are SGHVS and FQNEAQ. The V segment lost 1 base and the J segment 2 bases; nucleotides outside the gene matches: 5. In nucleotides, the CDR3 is TGTGCCAGCAGCTTAGGGCGGGGGGCCTTCACAGATACGCAGTATTTT. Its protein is CASSLGRGAFTDTQYF.

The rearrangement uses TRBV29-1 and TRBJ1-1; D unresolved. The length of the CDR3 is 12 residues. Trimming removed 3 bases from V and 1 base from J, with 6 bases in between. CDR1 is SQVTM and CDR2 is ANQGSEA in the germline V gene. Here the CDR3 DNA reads TGCAGCGTTGAGCCCCGGAACACTGAAGCTTTCTTT. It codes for CSVEPRNTEAFF.

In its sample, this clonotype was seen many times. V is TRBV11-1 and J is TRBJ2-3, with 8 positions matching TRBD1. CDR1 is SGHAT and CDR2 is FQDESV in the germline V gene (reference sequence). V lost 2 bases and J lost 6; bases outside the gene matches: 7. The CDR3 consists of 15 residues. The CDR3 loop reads CASSLPRGLGDTQYF. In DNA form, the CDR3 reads TGTGCCAGCAGCTTACCCAGGGGGCTTGGGGATACGCAGTATTTT.

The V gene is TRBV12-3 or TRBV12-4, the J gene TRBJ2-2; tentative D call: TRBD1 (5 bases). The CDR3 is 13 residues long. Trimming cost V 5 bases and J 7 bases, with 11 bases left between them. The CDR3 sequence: CASSPTVIGELFF. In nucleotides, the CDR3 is TGTGCCAGCAGTCCGACAGTTATCGGGGAGCTGTTTTTT.

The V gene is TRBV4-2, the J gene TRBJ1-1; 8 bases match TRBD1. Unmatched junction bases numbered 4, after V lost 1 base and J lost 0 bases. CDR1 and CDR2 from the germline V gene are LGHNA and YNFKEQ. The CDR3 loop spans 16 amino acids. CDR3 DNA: TGTGCCAGCAGCCAAGCTCAGGGGGCAATGAACACTGAAGCTTTCTTT. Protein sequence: CASSQAQGAMNTEAFF.

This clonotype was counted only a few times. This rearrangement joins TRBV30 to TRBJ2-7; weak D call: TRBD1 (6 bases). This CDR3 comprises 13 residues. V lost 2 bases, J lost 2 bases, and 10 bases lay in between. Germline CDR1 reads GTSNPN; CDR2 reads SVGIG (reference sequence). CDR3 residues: CAWSTGQTYEQYF. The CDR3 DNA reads TGTGCCTGGAGTACAGGACAGACCTACGAGCAGTACTTC.

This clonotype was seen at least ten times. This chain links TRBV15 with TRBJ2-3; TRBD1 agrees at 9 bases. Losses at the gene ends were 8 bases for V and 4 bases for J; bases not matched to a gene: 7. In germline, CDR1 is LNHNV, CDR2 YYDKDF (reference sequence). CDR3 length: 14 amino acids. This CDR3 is CATYDRGFADTQYF. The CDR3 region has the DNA TGTGCCACCTATGACAGGGGGTTCGCAGATACGCAGTATTTT.

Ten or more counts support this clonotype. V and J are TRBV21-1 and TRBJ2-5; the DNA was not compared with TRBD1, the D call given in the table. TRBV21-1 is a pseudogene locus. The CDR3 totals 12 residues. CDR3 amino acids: CARRGQEETQYF. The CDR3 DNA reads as TGTGCCCGACGGGGACAAGAAGAGACCCAGTACTTC.

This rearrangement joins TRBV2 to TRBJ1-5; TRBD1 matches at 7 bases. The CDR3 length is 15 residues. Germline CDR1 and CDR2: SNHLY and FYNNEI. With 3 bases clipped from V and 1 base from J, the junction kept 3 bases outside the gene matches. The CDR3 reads CASSDSGQSNQPQHF. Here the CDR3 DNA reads TGTGCCAGCAGTGATTCGGGACAGAGCAATCAGCCCCAGCATTTT.

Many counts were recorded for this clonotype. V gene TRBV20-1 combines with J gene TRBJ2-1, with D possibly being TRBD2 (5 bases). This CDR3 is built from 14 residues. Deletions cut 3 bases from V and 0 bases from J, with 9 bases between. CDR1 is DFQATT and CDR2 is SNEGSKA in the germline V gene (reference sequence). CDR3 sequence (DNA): TGCAGTGCTAGGGACTCAAGCTCCTACAATGAGCAGTTCTTC. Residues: CSARDSSSYNEQFF.

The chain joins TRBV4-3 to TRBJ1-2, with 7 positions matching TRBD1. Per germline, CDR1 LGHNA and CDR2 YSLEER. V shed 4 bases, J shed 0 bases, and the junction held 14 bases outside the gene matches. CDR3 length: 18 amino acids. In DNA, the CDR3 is TGCGCCAGCAGCCCTATAATTCCGGGACAGATTTCTAACTATGGCTACACCTTC. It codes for CASSPIIPGQISNYGYTF.

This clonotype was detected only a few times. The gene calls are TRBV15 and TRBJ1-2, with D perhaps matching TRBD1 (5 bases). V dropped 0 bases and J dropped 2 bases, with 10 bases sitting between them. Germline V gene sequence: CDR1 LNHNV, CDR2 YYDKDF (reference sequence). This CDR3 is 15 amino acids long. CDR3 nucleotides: TGTGCCACCAGCAGAGATGGGGCCGGGAACTATGGCTACACCTTC. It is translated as CATSRDGAGNYGYTF.

This CDR3 reads CASSLASVYQETQYF. The CDR3 bases are TGCGCCAGCAGCTTGGCCAGTGTCTACCAAGAGACCCAGTACTTC. This chain joins TRBV5-1 and TRBJ2-5; D uncertain. V was shortened by 0 bases and J by 0 bases, with 9 bases between the two germline ends. The germline V gene encodes CDR1 SGHRS and CDR2 YFSETQ. CDR3 length equals 15 residues.

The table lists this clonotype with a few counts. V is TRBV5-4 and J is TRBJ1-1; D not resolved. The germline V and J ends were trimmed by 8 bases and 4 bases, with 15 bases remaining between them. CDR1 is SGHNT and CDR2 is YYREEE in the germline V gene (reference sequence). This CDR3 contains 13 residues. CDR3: CASKRGWGTEAFF. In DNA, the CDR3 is TGTGCCAGTAAACGGGGTTGGGGCACTGAAGCTTTCTTT.